This T cell receptor beta chain was retrieved from a study of cytomegalovirus exposure and HLA in healthy donors. Findings and limits, study-wide: Earlier analysis looked at TCR beta V segments, and most were productive about 87% or about 30% of the time.

There are a few counts of this clone. The antigen remains undetermined. In the PCR, 60 Vbeta and 13 Jbeta primers were used. Clones were read by immunoSEQ multiplex PCR, and TCRdb kept only the in-frame ones, dropping some. This sample carries 130,000 to 150,000 clones, about 70% of them seen once, and the ten largest clones take under 4.5%. Per the germline V gene, CDR1 is SGDLS and CDR2 is YYNGEE. Trimming cost V 0 bases and J 0 bases, with 10 bases left between them. The length of the CDR3 is 15 residues. This sequence joins TRBV9 and TRBJ2-7; D is undetermined. This receptor was obtained from a young man in good health and CMV-seronegative. The sample was PBMCs. The DNA of the CDR3 is TGTGCCAGCAGCGTAGGTGGTACGGGCTCCTACGAGCAGTACTTC. It is translated as CASSVGGTGSYEQYF.